These 26 T cell receptor beta chains share one sample of origin, sequenced in a study of metastatic and nonmetastatic thyroid tumors. Every patient underwent thyroid surgery untreated. Through MiXCR, TCRdb re-clonotyped the PCR reads. The sample has about 40,000 clones, over 10% seen once. The sample comprised blood. The receptors shown here come from a female donor with papillary thyroid cancer or a benign thyroid nodule (not recorded which). Some clones in this sample may be carry-over from other donors' samples.

This clone has ten or more counts. The V gene is TRBV19, the J gene TRBJ1-1; possibly TRBD1 for D (6 bases). The CDR3 consists of 15 residues. Germline V CDR1 and CDR2: LNHDA, SQIVND (reference sequence). Trimming pared 7 bases from V and 2 bases from J, leaving 17 bases between. The CDR3 DNA reads as TGTGCCAGTATTCTGGGGGCGTACTCCAACACTGAAGCTTTCTTT. Translated: CASILGAYSNTEAFF.

This clone has at least ten counts. This chain connects TRBV20-1 to TRBJ2-7, with TRBD2 matching over 14 bases. The germline CDR1 and CDR2 sequences are DFQATT and SNEGSKA (reference sequence). There are 15 residues in the CDR3. The V segment lost 3 bases and the J segment 6 bases; nucleotides outside the gene matches: 7. Here the CDR3 reads CSARWGTSGSREQYF. For the CDR3, the DNA is TGCAGTGCTAGGTGGGGGACTAGCGGGAGTCGCGAGCAGTACTTC.

Ten or more counts support this clone. Just one base apart from a much larger clone, this may be a read error. The rearrangement uses TRBV20-1 and TRBJ2-7, with TRBD2 matching 16 bases. This CDR3 comprises 16 residues. The trim removed 6 bases at V and 3 bases at J, leaving 8 bases unmatched. Germline CDR1 is DFQATT and CDR2 is SNEGSKA (reference sequence). CDR3 region: CSAQGLAGGARYEQYF. The CDR3 bases are TGCAGTGCCCAGGGACTAGCGGGAGGGGCCCGCTACGAGCAGTACTTC.

The chain combines TRBV6-1 with TRBJ2-6; TRBD1 is a possible D gene (5 bases). Germline CDR1 and CDR2: MNHNS and SASEGT. The CDR3 contains 14 residues. V lost 7 bases to trimming and J lost 6 bases, with 13 bases between them. The CDR3 loop is CASTVTDVANVLTF. In DNA form, the CDR3 reads TGTGCCAGCACCGTGACAGATGTGGCCAACGTCCTGACTTTC.

This clone was detected many times. This specimen includes other DNA sequences encoding the same CDR3. The chain uses TRBV4-2 and TRBJ1-1; tentatively, D is TRBD1 (6 bases). Per germline, CDR1 LGHNA and CDR2 YNFKEQ. This CDR3 contains 14 residues. Trimming took 0 bases from V and 4 from J, leaving 9 bases between them. This chain's CDR3 is CASSQDGGGTEAFF. DNA for the CDR3: TGTGCCAGCAGCCAAGATGGGGGCGGCACTGAAGCTTTCTTT.

At least ten counts were recorded for this clone. The chain uses TRBV5-1 and TRBJ2-7, with D possibly matching TRBD2 (6 bases). This CDR3 is 14 amino acids long. V lost 4 bases and J 6 bases, leaving 17 bases between the germline ends. The germline V gene encodes CDR1 SGHRS and CDR2 YFSETQ. CDR3 sequence (DNA): TGCGCCAGCAGCCCCTGGCCGGGAGCGGGCGAGCAGTACTTC. It specifies CASSPWPGAGEQYF.

This clone appeared many times. The chain links TRBV12-3 or TRBV12-4 to TRBJ2-7; 10 nucleotides agree with TRBD2. Trimming took 6 bases from V and 3 from J; bases not matched to a gene: 5. The CDR3 consists of 14 residues. The DNA for the CDR3 is TGTGCCAGCAGCCGTAGACTAGCGGGCTACGAGCAGTACTTC. Protein sequence: CASSRRLAGYEQYF.

This clone was counted many times. The gene calls are TRBV20-1 and TRBJ2-7, with D perhaps matching TRBD1 or TRBD2 (5 bases each). Germline-derived CDR1 and CDR2 are DFQATT and SNEGSKA (reference sequence). There are 15 residues in the CDR3. V was shortened by 2 bases and J by 6 bases, with 20 bases between the two germline ends. The CDR3 loop is CSARSFGTRGSEQYF. The CDR3 nucleotides read TGCAGTGCTAGATCCTTTGGGACCCGTGGGTCCGAGCAGTACTTC.

In its sample, this clone was seen many times. V and J are TRBV6-1 and TRBJ1-2, with D unclear. The V end lost 9 bases, the J end lost 3 bases, and 8 bases lay between the germline ends. The CDR3 runs 11 residues. Germline CDR1 MNHNS, CDR2 SASEGT. CDR3 region: CARQVDYGYTF. The CDR3 DNA is TGTGCCAGGCAGGTGGACTATGGCTACACCTTC.

In its sample, this clone was seen many times. The chain recombines TRBV6-1 with TRBJ2-7, with a weak D call TRBD2 (6 bases). Trimming left V 7 bases short and J 0 bases short, with 10 bases between. In germline, CDR1 is MNHNS, CDR2 SASEGT. The CDR3 spans 13 residues. CDR3 in DNA: TGTGCCAGCACCCCGGGGGACTCCTACGAGCAGTACTTC. Its protein is CASTPGDSYEQYF.

This clone was observed many times. The chain is built from TRBV4-2 and TRBJ2-1, with 7 bases aligning to TRBD2. The CDR3 is made up of 17 amino acids. The J segment lost 10 bases and the V segment lost 0 bases, leaving 15 bases of the junction unmatched. CDR1 is LGHNA and CDR2 is YNFKEQ in the germline V gene. CDR3: CASSQEASGHPPDEQFF. CDR3 nucleotides: TGTGCCAGCAGCCAAGAGGCTAGCGGTCATCCACCCGACGAGCAGTTCTTC.

This clone was recorded many times. This rearrangement joins TRBV28 to TRBJ2-4; D is perhaps TRBD2 (5 bases). CDR3 length: 14 residues. Trimming took off 1 base at V and 7 bases at J, with 11 bases between the two ends. In germline, CDR1 is MDHEN, CDR2 SYDVKM. This CDR3 is CASSLSARGNIQYF. DNA of the CDR3: TGTGCCAGCAGTTTATCCGCAAGAGGGAACATTCAGTACTTC.

This clone was seen many times. The chain employs TRBV27 and TRBJ2-2; no definite D call. The CDR3 totals 12 residues. The germline V gene has CDR1 MNHEY and CDR2 SMNVEV (reference sequence). The V end was cut by 10 bases, the J end by 5 bases, with 11 bases between. CDR3: CATWIGTGELFF. The CDR3 DNA reads as TGTGCCACCTGGATAGGGACCGGGGAGCTGTTTTTT.

With respect to this clone: Just one base apart from a much larger clone, this may be a read error. J is TRBJ2-7 and V is TRBV19; D gene ambiguous. Between the trimmed V and J ends, which lost 7 bases and 3 bases, there was a span of 16 bases. This CDR3 comprises 14 residues. Germline values: CDR1 LNHDA, CDR2 SQIVND (reference sequence). The CDR3 spells CASTLITDDYEQYF. The DNA of the CDR3 is TGTGCCAGTACCTTGATCACAGATGACTACGAGCAGTACTTC. Supplemented by reference TRBV19 and TRBJ2-7, the full variable domain reads DGGITQSPKYLFRKEGQNVTLSCEQNLNHDAMYWYRQDPGQGLRLIYYSQIVNDFQKGDIAEGYSVSREKKESFPLTVTSAQKNPTAFYLCASTLITDDYEQYFGPGTRLTVT.

This clone showed up many times. J is TRBJ1-2 and V is TRBV28; D gene unclear. Germline V lookup: CDR1 MDHEN, CDR2 SYDVKM. There are 15 residues in the CDR3. Trimming shortened V by 5 bases and J by 6 bases, and 19 bases separated the two germline ends. In DNA form, the CDR3 reads TGTGCCAGCAGTGTCTCTGAATGGCGGCGGGATGGCTACACCTTC. Amino acid sequence: CASSVSEWRRDGYTF.

With regard to this clone: A read error may be the cause here, since a much bigger clone is one base away. CDR3 amino acids: CASSLFYDQCF. CDR3 nucleotide sequence: TGTGCCAGCAGTTTGTTCTACGATCAGTGCTTC. The chain is built from TRBV28 and TRBJ2-7; D unresolved. CDR1 and CDR2 from the germline V gene are MDHEN and SYDVKM. The CDR3 contains 11 residues.

The rearrangement uses TRBV29-1 and TRBJ2-1; D is undetermined. V was shortened by 4 bases and J by 8 bases, with 21 bases between the two germline ends. The CDR3 runs 15 residues. Per germline, CDR1 SQVTM and CDR2 ANQGSEA. In nucleotides, the CDR3 is TGCAGCGTTGCCACCGGACGCCGAAATTACGATGAGCAGTTCTTC. Amino acid sequence: CSVATGRRNYDEQFF.

Ten or more counts support this clone. A read error may explain this, as a much larger clone is one base away. At the DNA level, this CDR3 is encoded by other sequences in the same sample as well. V is TRBV7-2 and J is TRBJ2-2, with no clear D. Germline loops: CDR1 SGHTA, CDR2 FQGNSA. The CDR3 loop spans 12 amino acids. This CDR3 reads CASSLTPGELFF. The CDR3 DNA reads TGTGCTAGCAGCTTAACCCCCGGGGAGCTGTTTTTT.

This clone was counted at least ten times. This rearrangement joins TRBV24-1 to TRBJ2-5, with D possibly matching TRBD1 (6 bases). This CDR3 region has 15 residues. The V gene's germline CDR1 is KGHDR and CDR2 SFDVKD. V lost 2 bases, J lost 5 bases, and 14 bases lay in between. CDR3 sequence reads: CATSDSARGSETQYF. DNA for the CDR3: TGTGCCACCAGTGATTCGGCCAGGGGAAGCGAGACCCAGTACTTC.

At least ten counts were recorded for this clone. The V gene is TRBV5-5, the J gene TRBJ2-2; D ambiguous. The CDR3 runs 13 residues. V was trimmed by 0 bases and J by 7 bases, leaving 7 bases between them. CDR1 is SGHKS, CDR2 YYEKEE, per germline (reference sequence). The CDR3 sequence is CASSLEWGGELFF. CDR3 sequence (DNA): TGTGCCAGCAGCTTGGAATGGGGCGGGGAGCTGTTTTTT.

This clone was observed at least ten times. Other DNA sequences from this sample encode an identical CDR3 as well. This chain uses TRBV20-1 with TRBJ2-1; a possible D gene is TRBD1 (6 bases). The CDR3 has 15 residues. The V gene's germline CDR1 is DFQATT and CDR2 SNEGSKA (reference sequence). V lost 1 base and J lost 9, with 19 bases in between. The CDR3 region has the DNA TGCAGTGCTAGAGGAGAGCAGGGGCGGTGGGGTGAGCAGTTCTTC. Its protein is CSARGEQGRWGEQFF.

This clone came up a few times. Just one base apart from a much larger clone, this may be a read error. This CDR3 is also generated by other DNA sequences in the sample. The chain employs TRBV27 and TRBJ2-1; TRBD2 is a possible D gene (6 bases). The CDR3 covers 12 residues. Looked up from germline, CDR1 is MNHEY and CDR2 is SMNVEV (reference sequence). V lost 6 bases to trimming and J lost 8 bases, with 11 bases between them. The CDR3 is CASSLAGYEQFF. The CDR3 DNA reads as TGTGCCAGCAGCTTGGCGGGGTATGAGCAGTTCTTC.

This clone has at least ten counts. This chain connects TRBV6-1 to TRBJ1-1; unclear D gene. Germline V gene lookup returns CDR1 MNHNS and CDR2 SASEGT. The CDR3 has 12 residues. Trimming left V 3 bases short and J 5 bases short, with 7 bases between. The DNA for the CDR3 is TGTGCCAGCAGTGATATAGTGACTGAAGCTTTCTTT. It is translated as CASSDIVTEAFF.

The sample holds a few counts of this clone. This rearrangement joins TRBV7-9 to TRBJ1-1; D may be TRBD1 (5 bases). V was cut by 1 base and J by 3 bases, with 12 bases left in between. The germline CDR1 and CDR2 sequences are SEHNR and FQNEAQ (reference sequence). This CDR3 comprises 15 residues. The CDR3 DNA sequence: TGTGCCAGCAGCTTAGTTGCAGGGAGCCACACTGAAGCTTTCTTT. This codes for CASSLVAGSHTEAFF.

This clone was detected ten times or more. V usage is TRBV2 and J usage is TRBJ1-5; 10 bases map to TRBD1. V lost 4 bases and J lost 6; bases outside the gene matches: 6. This CDR3 has 15 residues. In germline, CDR1 is SNHLY, CDR2 FYNNEI. The CDR3 loop is CASSADRGLGQPQHF. As DNA, the CDR3 is TGTGCCAGCAGTGCCGACAGGGGGCTAGGTCAGCCCCAGCATTTT.

Many counts were recorded for this clone. The chain couples TRBV18 to TRBJ2-1; D not resolved. The germline V gene has CDR1 KGHSH and CDR2 LQKENI. This CDR3 comprises 13 residues. V shed 2 bases and J shed 9 bases, with 11 bases lying between them. CDR3 nucleotides: TGTGCCAGCTCACCATCTCTCTCGTTTGAGCAGTTCTTC. This sequence encodes CASSPSLSFEQFF.